The entry below describes one T cell receptor beta chain. The data stem from a study of T cell changes during pregnancy in multiple sclerosis. Germline V gene data show CDR1 as MNHEY and CDR2 as SMNVEV (reference sequence). Trimming removed 2 bases from V and 0 bases from J, with 11 bases in between. CDR3 length equals 17 residues. Here immunoSEQ multiplex PCR was the method, and the copy in TCRdb shows in-frame clones only, minus some. This sample has about 50,000 clones, with 92% found just once. The sequence derives from a female donor with multiple sclerosis, enrolled in a pregnancy study. Sequencing was performed on CD4+ T cells from peripheral blood mononuclear cells, taken after pregnancy. This chain uses TRBV27 with TRBJ2-6, with D tentatively TRBD2 (6 bases). CDR3 sequence (DNA): TGTGCCAGCAGTTTAGGGAGGCCTGGCTCTGGGGCCAACGTCCTGACTTTC. It translates to CASSLGRPGSGANVLTF.